Listed here are 2 T cell receptor beta chains from one sample, sequenced in a study of T cells expressing NK-cell markers. Each CDR3 protein gets one entry in TCRdb, which reprocessed the 5' RACE reads and gives no DNA. This listing includes about 460,000 distinct CDR3 sequences. Input material: blood T cells: a sorted CD56 or NKG2C T cell subset, CD4+ or CD8+ T cells, or bulk PBMC T cells (not recorded which). Every receptor here comes from a woman in her fifties or sixties in good health.

This rearrangement joins TRBV6-2 or TRBV6-3 to TRBJ2-7; TCRdb names TRBD2, which stays unverified in the absence of DNA. The CDR3 length is 14 residues. Germline V gene data show CDR1 as MNHEY and CDR2 as SVGEGT. The CDR3 reads CASTRTSGSSEQYF.

The chain uses TRBV20-1 and TRBJ2-5; as DNA is missing, the TRBD2 call by TCRdb cannot be tested. Germline V lookup: CDR1 DFQATT, CDR2 SNEGSKA (reference sequence). The CDR3 spans 15 residues. CDR3 sequence reads: CSASRGASAQETQYF.